These 7 T cell receptor beta chains share one sample of origin, sequenced in a study of human T cells and chemical hapten exposure. From the RACE reads, TCRdb called clonotypes with MiXCR, one entry per CDR3 protein. The sample consists of around 100,000 distinct CDR3 sequences, 11% of them appearing once. As to time point: pre-sensitization, week 0. Treatment meaning: therapeutic diphenylcyclopropenone sensitization with weekly scalp DPC. Here the sequenced sample was whole blood, taken in connection with sensitization to the hapten diphenylcyclopropenone (DPC). Source of these receptors: a woman aged 55-75 years with alopecia areata. Some clones in this sample may be carry-over from other donors' samples.

Concerning this clonotype: This sequence may be a read error, since a much larger clone differs from it by one base. The CDR3, as DNA: TGTGCCAGCAGAGATACTGGAAGGTCCCAAGAGGCCCAGTACTTC. It codes for CASRDTGRSQEAQYF. The genes are TRBV12-3 or TRBV12-4 and TRBJ2-5; the D is unclear. This CDR3 has 15 amino acids.

The CDR3 nucleotides are TGTGCCAGCAGCTTGACTAGGGACAGGAGGCAAGAGACCCAGTACTTC. It translates to CASSLTRDRRQETQYF. This rearrangement joins TRBV11-1 to TRBJ2-5; the match to TRBD1 covers 8 bases. V lost 3 bases, J lost 2 bases, and 8 bases stayed unmatched. The CDR3 is 16 residues long. The germline gives CDR1 SGHAT, CDR2 FQDESV (reference sequence). Supplemented by reference TRBV11-1 and TRBJ2-5, the full variable domain reads EAEVAQSPRYKITEKSQAVAFWCDPISGHATLYWYRQILGQGPELLVQFQDESVVDDSQLPKDRFSAERLKGVDSTLKIQPAELGDSAMYLCASSLTRDRRQETQYFGPGTRLLVL.

This clonotype was picked up many times. The chain is built from TRBV9 and TRBJ2-1, with 7 bases aligning to TRBD2. This CDR3 has 15 amino acids. Germline loops: CDR1 SGDLS, CDR2 YYNGEE. V dropped 2 bases and J dropped 6; count of bases not matched to a gene: 8. CDR3 amino acids: CASSVNPRGGNEQFF. As DNA, the CDR3 is TGTGCCAGCAGCGTCAATCCTCGCGGGGGCAATGAGCAGTTCTTC. Drawing the rest from reference TRBV9 and TRBJ2-1, the complete variable domain is DSGVTQTPKHLITATGQRVTLRCSPRSGDLSVYWYQQSLDQGLQFLIQYYNGEERAKGNILERFSAQQFPDLHSELNLSSLELGDSALYFCASSVNPRGGNEQFFGPGTRLTVL.

A few counts support this clonotype. The gene calls are TRBV11-2 and TRBJ2-7; possibly TRBD1 for D (5 bases). Germline V gives CDR1 SGHAT, CDR2 FQNNGV. The CDR3 spans 13 residues. Trimming removed 3 bases from V and 4 bases from J, with 10 bases in between. The CDR3 reads CASSLYPGYEQYF. The CDR3 bases are TGTGCCAGCAGCTTGTACCCAGGGTACGAGCAGTACTTC.

This clonotype was counted many times. The chain couples TRBV2 to TRBJ2-7; D uncertain. This CDR3 is built from 12 residues. The germline gives CDR1 SNHLY, CDR2 FYNNEI. The V gene lost 2 bases and the J gene lost 6 bases, with 8 bases spanning the gap. The CDR3 region has the DNA TGTGCCAGCAGTGAAAGGATGCGCGAGCAGTACTTC. Translating it yields CASSERMREQYF.

CDR3 bases: TGCAGTGCTTTCCCCCGCGGGCGTCTCTATAATTCACCCCTCCACTTT. It specifies CSAFPRGRLYNSPLHF. The chain employs TRBV20-1 and TRBJ1-6, with D hard to call. The CDR3 consists of 16 residues. Germline CDR1 DFQATT, CDR2 SNEGSKA (reference sequence). Trimming shortened V by 5 bases and J by 3 bases, and 17 bases separated the two germline ends.

This clonotype was picked up many times. The V gene is TRBV5-1, the J gene TRBJ1-4; 8 nucleotides line up with TRBD1. The germline CDR1 and CDR2 sequences are SGHRS and YFSETQ. Unmatched junction bases numbered 10, after V lost 1 base and J lost 8 bases. This CDR3 is built from 16 residues. The CDR3 nucleotides read TGCGCCAGCAGCTTGCCGGGGACAGGTTTAGGGGAAAAACTGTTTTTT. This codes for CASSLPGTGLGEKLFF.